Following are 24 T cell receptor beta chains from one sample sequenced in a study of early stage breast cancer tumors. Assay: immunoSEQ multiplex PCR; the TCRdb copy retains only in-frame clones and omits some. This sample has about 28,000 clones, with 75% to 85% found just once. The sequenced sample consisted of blood. Receptor source: a person aged 55 to 75 with breast cancer.

The chain is built from TRBV5-5 and TRBJ2-7; tentatively, D is TRBD2 (6 bases). This CDR3 is 16 amino acids long. CDR1 and CDR2 from the germline V gene are SGHKS and YYEKEE (reference sequence). V lost 0 bases to trimming and J lost 0 bases, with 13 bases between them. The CDR3 sequence is CASSLELASASYEQYF. The CDR3 nucleotides read TGTGCCAGCAGCTTGGAATTGGCTAGCGCCTCCTACGAGCAGTACTTC. Looking up the rest from reference TRBV5-5 and TRBJ2-7 gives the full variable domain: DAGVTQSPTHLIKTRGQQVTLRCSPISGHKSVSWYQQVLGQGPQFIFQYYEKEERGRGNFPDRFSARQFPNYSSELNVNALLLGDSALYLCASSLELASASYEQYFGPGTRLTVT.

The V and J genes are TRBV6-5 and TRBJ1-5; D uncertain. The CDR3 has 14 amino acids. The V and J ends lost 5 bases and 10 bases respectively, with 18 bases between them. Germline assignment: CDR1 MNHEY and CDR2 SVGAGI. The CDR3 DNA reads as TGTGCCAGCAGTACCCTCCTCGCCGGAGATCCCCAGCATTTT. It encodes CASSTLLAGDPQHF.

This clone has more than one count but fewer than ten. This rearrangement joins TRBV6-5 to TRBJ1-2; possible D gene TRBD1, 6 bases. This CDR3 region has 14 residues. CDR1 is MNHEY, CDR2 SVGAGI, per germline. The ends were cut back, 6 bases at V and 1 base at J, with 12 bases in the middle. The CDR3 sequence: CASRKGGINYGYTF. In nucleotides, the CDR3 is TGTGCCAGCAGGAAAGGGGGAATTAACTATGGCTACACCTTC.

The chain is built from TRBV11-3 and TRBJ1-2; D is undetermined. The V gene's germline CDR1 is SGHNT and CDR2 YENEEA. The CDR3 is 12 amino acids. Trimming left V 5 bases short and J 8 bases short, with 12 bases between. CDR3 in amino acids: CASSRPTGGYTF. The DNA for the CDR3 is TGTGCCAGCAGCCGCCCTACGGGGGGCTACACCTTC.

This chain links TRBV19 with TRBJ2-5, with 10 bases lining up with TRBD1. Germline loops: CDR1 LNHDA, CDR2 SQIVND (reference sequence). Trimming removed 1 base from V and 2 bases from J; junction bases left unmatched: 7. The CDR3 has 17 amino acids. CDR3 sequence reads: CASSIGQGASYQETQYF. DNA of the CDR3: TGTGCCAGTAGTATAGGACAGGGGGCGAGTTATCAAGAGACCCAGTACTTC.

This clone has a handful of counts. V and J are TRBV5-3 and TRBJ2-5, with 7 bases aligning to TRBD1. TRBV5-3 is classed as an ORF, of uncertain function. Trimming cost V 6 bases and J 5 bases; bases outside gene matches: 16. The CDR3 sequence is 16 residues long. CDR3 coding DNA: TGTGCCAGAACGCGGTGGGGAATAAGGGGGCTGGAGACCCAGTACTTC. Its translation is CARTRWGIRGLETQYF.

V is TRBV5-1 and J is TRBJ1-1; D unresolved. Germline CDR1 is SGHRS and CDR2 is YFSETQ. The V and J ends lost 0 bases and 1 base respectively, with 16 bases between them. The CDR3 runs to 17 residues. The CDR3 DNA follows: TGCGCCAGCAGCTTGGGGGCCGCCGAACCTTCGAACACTGAAGCTTTCTTT. This sequence encodes CASSLGAAEPSNTEAFF.

The chain is built from TRBV14 and TRBJ1-2, with a possible D match to TRBD1 (6 bases). CDR1 SGHDN and CDR2 FVKESK come from the germline V gene. The V gene lost 3 bases and the J gene lost 4 bases, with 12 bases spanning the gap. This CDR3 spans 14 amino acids. In nucleotides, the CDR3 is TGTGCCAGCAGCCAGGGGACACCACCCTATGGCTACACCTTC. Its protein product is CASSQGTPPYGYTF.

This clone appeared once. The chain combines TRBV6-5 with TRBJ1-1; D not resolved. The CDR3 is 13 amino acids. Germline CDR1 MNHEY, CDR2 SVGAGI. Trimming stripped 6 bases from V and 1 base from J, with 9 bases between. The CDR3 loop reads CASSPPSNTEAFF. CDR3 bases: TGTGCCAGCAGCCCCCCCTCGAACACTGAAGCTTTCTTT.

This clone counts as large. V and J are TRBV7-8 and TRBJ2-7, with D possibly being TRBD2 (5 bases). CDR3 length: 15 amino acids. The germline V and J ends were trimmed by 5 bases and 2 bases, with 16 bases remaining between them. The germline V gene encodes CDR1 SGHVS and CDR2 FQNEAQ. The CDR3 is CASSTKAALPYEQYF. CDR3 DNA sequence: TGTGCCAGCAGCACCAAAGCGGCACTCCCCTACGAGCAGTACTTC.

The rearrangement links TRBV7-9 to TRBJ1-5, with D unclear. This CDR3 spans 14 amino acids. Germline V lookup: CDR1 SEHNR, CDR2 FQNEAQ (reference sequence). Between the trimmed V and J ends, which lost 3 bases and 5 bases, there was a span of 11 bases. This chain's CDR3 is CASSFGTPHQPQHF. The CDR3 DNA sequence: TGTGCCAGCAGCTTTGGTACACCCCATCAGCCCCAGCATTTT.

The chain employs TRBV6-1 and TRBJ2-3; 9 bases are shared with TRBD2. Trimming took 2 bases from V and 4 from J; bases not matched to a gene: 7. The CDR3 length is 16 residues. Germline V gene sequence: CDR1 MNHNS, CDR2 SASEGT. CDR3 coding DNA: TGTGCCAGCAGTGAACGGCTAGCGGGAAGGTCAGATACGCAGTATTTT. Amino acid sequence: CASSERLAGRSDTQYF.

The genes are TRBV11-2 and TRBJ2-7, with TRBD2 matching 9 bases. Trimming at V came to 8 bases and at J to 6 bases, leaving 8 bases not matched to a gene. The CDR3 length is 13 residues. The germline CDR1 and CDR2 sequences are SGHAT and FQNNGV. The CDR3 is CASRVAGVSEQYF. In DNA form, the CDR3 reads TGTGCCAGCCGAGTAGCGGGAGTTAGCGAGCAGTACTTC.

The V gene is TRBV6-1, the J gene TRBJ2-7, with D possibly matching TRBD2 (6 bases). The CDR3 has 15 residues. Trimming removed 8 bases at V and 3 bases at J, with 20 bases between. Germline V gives CDR1 MNHNS, CDR2 SASEGT. DNA of the CDR3: TGTGCCAGCTCAACGGAGGGAGGCAGGAACTACGAGCAGTACTTC. Protein product: CASSTEGGRNYEQYF.

This chain uses TRBV18 with TRBJ2-7; 7 nucleotides align to TRBD2. Germline assignment: CDR1 KGHSH and CDR2 LQKENI. Trimming took 3 bases from V and 3 from J; bases not matched to a gene: 2. The CDR3 is made up of 13 amino acids. CDR3 residues: CASSPQRGYEQYF. CDR3 bases: TGTGCCAGCTCACCCCAGCGGGGCTACGAGCAGTACTTC.

The chain employs TRBV2 and TRBJ2-2, with D possibly being TRBD2 (5 bases). Germline V gene lookup returns CDR1 SNHLY and CDR2 FYNNEI. Trimming shortened V by 11 bases and J by 4 bases, and 17 bases separated the two germline ends. This CDR3 is 14 amino acids long. The CDR3 bases are TGTGCCTGCTGGACTGAGAAGGCCACCGGGGAGCTGTTTTTT. Its protein product is CACWTEKATGELFF.

The chain employs TRBV30 and TRBJ1-5, with D perhaps matching TRBD1 (5 bases). V lost 0 bases, J lost 7 bases, and 13 bases lay in between. The CDR3 loop spans 14 amino acids. Germline CDR1 GTSNPN, CDR2 SVGIG (reference sequence). The CDR3 reads CAWSVSQGGQPQHF. The DNA for the CDR3 is TGTGCCTGGAGTGTTTCCCAGGGAGGCCAGCCCCAGCATTTT. The variable domain in full, with the rest retrieved from reference TRBV30 and TRBJ1-5, is SQTIHQWPATLVQPVGSPLSLECTVEGTSNPNLYWYRQAAGRGLQLLFYSVGIGQISSEVPQNLSASRPQDRQFILSSKKLLLSDSGFYLCAWSVSQGGQPQHFGDGTRLSIL.

V and J are TRBV20-1 and TRBJ1-1; unclear D gene. CDR1 is DFQATT and CDR2 is SNEGSKA in the germline V gene (reference sequence). There are 11 residues in the CDR3. V dropped 0 bases and J dropped 7 bases, with 6 bases sitting between them. The CDR3 DNA sequence: TGCAGTGCTAGAGATCGAGTTGAAGCTTTCTTT. This encodes CSARDRVEAFF.

J is TRBJ2-1 and V is TRBV11-2; 10 positions agree with TRBD2. V trimming: 0 bases; J trimming: 7 bases; junction bases outside the gene matches: 0. The germline CDR1 and CDR2 sequences are SGHAT and FQNNGV. This CDR3 is built from 14 residues. The CDR3 coding sequence is TGTGCCAGCAGCTTAGAGACTAGCGGGAATGAGCAGTTCTTC. Its protein product is CASSLETSGNEQFF.

This rearrangement joins TRBV5-1 to TRBJ2-7, with D tentatively TRBD1 (6 bases). Germline loops: CDR1 SGHRS, CDR2 YFSETQ. The CDR3 sequence is 11 residues long. The V end was cut by 4 bases, the J end by 10 bases, with 12 bases between. CDR3 DNA: TGCGCCAGCAGCACACAGGGCGGTCAGTACTTC. As protein: CASSTQGGQYF.

This clone was detected once. The CDR3 DNA sequence: TGTGCCAGCAGCTTAGTAGCGGGAGGGCCCAATTCCATGGATACGCAGTATTTT. It is translated as CASSLVAGGPNSMDTQYF. The chain joins TRBV7-2 to TRBJ2-3; 11 bases line up with TRBD2. This CDR3 has 18 amino acids. Germline CDR1 and CDR2: SGHTA and FQGNSA. Trimming removed 1 base from V and 6 bases from J; junction bases left unmatched: 12. Variable domain in full (rest from reference TRBV7-2 and TRBJ2-3): GAGVSQSPSNKVTEKGKDVELRCDPISGHTALYWYRQSLGQGLEFLIYFQGNSAPDKSGLPSDRFSAERTGGSVSTLTIQRTQQEDSAVYLCASSLVAGGPNSMDTQYFGPGTRLTVL.

This clone was observed a handful of times. The chain carries TRBV30 and TRBJ1-3; 9 positions agree with TRBD1. Germline V gene sequence: CDR1 GTSNPN, CDR2 SVGIG (reference sequence). The V gene end was trimmed by 6 bases and the J gene end by 8 bases; junction bases not matched to a gene: 8. This CDR3 comprises 13 residues. Here the CDR3 reads CACNRDRVHTIYF. The CDR3 region has the DNA TGTGCCTGTAACCGGGACAGGGTCCACACCATATATTTT.

This clone occurred once. The genes are TRBV9 and TRBJ2-3, with unresolved D. Trimming stripped 4 bases from V and 0 bases from J, with 18 bases between. Germline CDR1 SGDLS, CDR2 YYNGEE. There are 17 residues in the CDR3. For the CDR3, the DNA is TGTGCCAGCAGCCTTTCCCCCAGCGTGCATAGCACAGATACGCAGTATTTT. Protein product: CASSLSPSVHSTDTQYF.

The chain recombines TRBV7-9 with TRBJ2-3, with TRBD1 matching 10 bases. The V gene's germline CDR1 is SEHNR and CDR2 FQNEAQ (reference sequence). The junction had 8 bases not matched to a gene; V was cut back by 5 bases and J by 3 bases. This CDR3 has 16 amino acids. This CDR3 is CASSLRQGAGTDTQYF. The CDR3 DNA follows: TGTGCCAGCAGCCTCAGACAGGGGGCTGGGACAGATACGCAGTATTTT.